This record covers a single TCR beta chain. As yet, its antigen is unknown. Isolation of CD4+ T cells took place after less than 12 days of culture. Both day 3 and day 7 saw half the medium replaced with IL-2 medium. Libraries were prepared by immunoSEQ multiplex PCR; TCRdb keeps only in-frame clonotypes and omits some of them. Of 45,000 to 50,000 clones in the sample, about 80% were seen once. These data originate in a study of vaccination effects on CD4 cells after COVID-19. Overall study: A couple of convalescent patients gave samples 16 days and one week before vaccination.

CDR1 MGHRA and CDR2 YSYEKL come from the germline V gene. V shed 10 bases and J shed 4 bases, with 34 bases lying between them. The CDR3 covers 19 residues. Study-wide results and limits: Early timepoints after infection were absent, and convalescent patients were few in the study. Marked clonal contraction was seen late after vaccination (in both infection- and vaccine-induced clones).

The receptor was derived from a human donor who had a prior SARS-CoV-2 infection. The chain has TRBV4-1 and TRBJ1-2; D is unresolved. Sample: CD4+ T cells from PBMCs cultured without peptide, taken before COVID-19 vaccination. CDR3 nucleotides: TGCGCCACCCAACCAAAGATCTTCCGGACGGAAGGTCCCCTCTATGGCTACACCTTC. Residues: CATQPKIFRTEGPLYGYTF.